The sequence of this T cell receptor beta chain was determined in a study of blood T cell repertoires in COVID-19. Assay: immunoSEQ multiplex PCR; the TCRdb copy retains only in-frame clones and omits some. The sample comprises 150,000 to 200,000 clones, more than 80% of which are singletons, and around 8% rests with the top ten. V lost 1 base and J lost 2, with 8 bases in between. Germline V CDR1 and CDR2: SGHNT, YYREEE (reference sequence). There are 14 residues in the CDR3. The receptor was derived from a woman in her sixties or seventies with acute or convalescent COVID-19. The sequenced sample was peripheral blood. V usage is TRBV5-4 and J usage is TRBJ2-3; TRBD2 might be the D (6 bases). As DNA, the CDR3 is TGTGCCAGCAGCTTGCGCGGGATCACAGATACGCAGTATTTT. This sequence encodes CASSLRGITDTQYF.